The entry that follows covers one T cell receptor beta chain sequence. This sample stems from a study of blood T cell repertoires in COVID-19. This CDR3 contains 14 residues. With V trimmed by 4 bases and J by 7 bases, 9 bases remained unmatched. Germline CDR1 reads WNHNN; CDR2 reads SYGVQD (reference sequence). Individuals drawn from about 26 US areas were about 18 to 90 years old. Two negative PCRs, clearance, or symptom resolution had been documented for recovered Cohort 3 donors. Measured with immunoSEQ multiplex PCR; TCRdb has only the in-frame clones, and not every one. The table has under 500,000 clones, 75% to 90% seen once.

This chain links TRBV10-1 with TRBJ1-2; 7 bases agree with TRBD1. The sequence derives from a man younger than 45 who had recovered from COVID-19. The sequenced material came from PBMCs or T cells enriched from blood (not recorded which). CDR3 residues: CASSGAATGFGYTF. CDR3 nucleotide sequence: TGCGCCAGCAGTGGAGCGGCGACAGGGTTTGGCTACACCTTC.